This T cell receptor (beta chain) originates from a study of T cell clonality in common variable immunodeficiency (dated by TCRdb to the mid-2010s). V and J lose 1 base and 4 bases, and a span of 11 bases separates them. The CDR3 sequence holds 15 residues, the cysteine and phenylalanine included. Part of the CDR3 DNA is given, 36 bases translated from base 1. CDR1 and CDR2, per the germline V gene, are KGHSH and LQKENI. CVID was diagnosed by standard criteria: serum IgG, IgA and/or IgM reduced below normal range, plus specific antibody deficiency. The CVID group comprised some 44 subjects, approximately 15 female and some 30 male, aged roughly 8 to 65 years with a mean age of roughly 38. Both CVID patients and healthy controls were predominantly of Caucasian heritage. At the time of study participation, every CVID subject had been on replacement immunoglobulin therapy for one year or longer. At blood collection, none of the CVID subjects was ill or on immunomodulatory or immunosuppressive medication. Heparinized peripheral whole blood samples of roughly 5 to 9 ml were obtained from each donor. TCRbeta CDR3 repertoires were sequenced from genomic DNA of adults with common variable immune deficiency (CVID) and healthy adult controls. Diluted blood was density-centrifuged over Hypaque 1077 or Ficoll-Paque to isolate peripheral blood mononuclear cells. Unsorted mononuclear cells served as the source of genomic DNA, which was extracted either by Qiagen column purification or by a centrifugation-based method.

This clone was seen more than once but under ten times. It has no known antigen specificity. The read finishes 3 residues shy of the CDR3 end, and the germline J gene is used to complete it. The paper's findings and limits, for the study overall: It was noted by the authors that sequencing of the repertoires of T cell subpopulations would be needed to clarify the cause of the increased clonality in CVID. Patient heterogeneity within the CVID cohort put limits on correlating repertoire features with clinical complications. TCRbeta clonality was higher in CVID subjects than in healthy controls (t-test p = 0.018), and the increase was most characteristic of about a third of subjects. CVID subjects shared fewer TCRbeta clones with each other than healthy controls did (p < 0.0001). Reportedly, TCRbeta sequences from CVID had fewer deletions and N-nucleotide insertions, and highly modified clones with 13 or more V deletions were absent from CVID. Despite equal DNA input, controls averaged approximately 77,000 unique sequences per sample versus roughly 30,000 in CVID samples.

Equivalent amounts of genomic DNA from CVID and control samples were used as sequencing input. For every sample, a 60 bp segment covering the rearranged TCRbeta CDR3 region was amplified and then sequenced. The immunoSEQ assay, a bias-corrected multiplex PCR combined with high-throughput sequencing, was used to amplify TCRbeta. In the paper's pipeline: Every unique nucleotide sequence counted as a clone and was annotated with V, D and J genes, copy number and frequency. Sequences were labeled productive if in frame, and non-productive if out of frame or containing stop codons. As previously described, Shannon's entropy was used to calculate clonality. Mean CDR3 Kyte-Doolittle hydropathy was derived from the predicted amino acid sequences of productive clones. Scaled V gene usage was hierarchically clustered using Manhattan distance and complete linkage with the R hclust function. Sharing of clones by CDR3 amino acid sequence was evaluated by resampling 12 repertoires per group over 100 rounds. The repertoires were searched for around 65 published EBV-specific and around 240 published CMV-specific TCRbeta sequences. A couple of CVID samples yielding fewer than 10,000 sequences were excluded from analysis, leaving approximately 40 CVID repertoires. Entries here come from immuneACCESS through TCRdb and include only in-frame sequences with V and J called. Some clones fail to appear in such tables; in the studies checked, an unresolved V gene covers under half of the shortfall, and the cause of the remainder is unknown. Clonal size and the V and J genes are those of that table, whereas D and trimming came from the DNA. The table records 11,000 to 15,000 clones for this sample, and not one of them appears only once. The biggest ten clones account for over 8% of the sample.

The V and J genes are TRBV18 and TRBJ2-1; the D region possibly corresponds to TRBD1 (5 bases align). The receptor was isolated from a human donor with common variable immunodeficiency. The specimen sequenced was peripheral blood mononuclear cells. This receptor has the CDR3 CASSPRGDRYNEQFF. CDR3 bases read: TGTGCCAGCTCACCACGGGGTGACAGATACAATGAG.